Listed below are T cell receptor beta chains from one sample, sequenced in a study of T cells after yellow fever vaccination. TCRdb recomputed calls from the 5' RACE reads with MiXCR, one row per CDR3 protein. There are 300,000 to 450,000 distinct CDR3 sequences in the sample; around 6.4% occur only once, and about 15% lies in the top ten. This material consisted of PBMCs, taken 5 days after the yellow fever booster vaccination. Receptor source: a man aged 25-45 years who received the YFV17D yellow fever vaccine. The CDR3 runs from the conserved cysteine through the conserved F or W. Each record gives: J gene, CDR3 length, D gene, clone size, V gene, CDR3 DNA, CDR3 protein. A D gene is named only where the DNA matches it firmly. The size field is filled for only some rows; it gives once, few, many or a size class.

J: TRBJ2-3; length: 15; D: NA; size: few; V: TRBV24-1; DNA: TGTGCCACCAGTGATTTCAGGGGATGGACAGATACGCAGTATTTT; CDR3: CATSDFRGWTDTQYF
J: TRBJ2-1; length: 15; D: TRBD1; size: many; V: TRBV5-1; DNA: TGCGCCAGCAGCCCGGACGGACAGGGATACAATGAGCAGTTCTTC; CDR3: CASSPDGQGYNEQFF
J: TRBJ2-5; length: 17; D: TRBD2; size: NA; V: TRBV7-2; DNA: TGTGCCAGCAGCTTCCTACTAGCGGGAGTAGGAAGTGAGACCCAGTACTTC; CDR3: CASSFLLAGVGSETQYF
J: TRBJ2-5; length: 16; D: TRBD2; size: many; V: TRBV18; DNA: TGTGCCAGCTCACCAGTTTATGCTAGCGGGAAAGAGACCCAGTACTTC; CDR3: CASSPVYASGKETQYF
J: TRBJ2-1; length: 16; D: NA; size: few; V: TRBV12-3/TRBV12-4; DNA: TGTGCCAGCAGTTCCCTTCGGGACTCAAAGGGCAATGAGCAGTTCTTC; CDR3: CASSSLRDSKGNEQFF
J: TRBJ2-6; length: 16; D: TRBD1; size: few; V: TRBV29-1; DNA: TGCAGCGTTGAGGGACAGGGTAAGACGGGGGCCAACGTCCTGACTTTC; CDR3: CSVEGQGKTGANVLTF
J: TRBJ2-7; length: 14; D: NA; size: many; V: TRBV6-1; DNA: TGTGCCAGCAGTCCGGGAGATTCTAACTACGAGCAGTACTTC; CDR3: CASSPGDSNYEQYF
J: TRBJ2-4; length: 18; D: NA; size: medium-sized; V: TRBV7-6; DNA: TGTGCCAGCAGGCGCGCAGGGGCCCAGACCCTAGCCAAAAACATTCAGTACTTC; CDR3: CASRRAGAQTLAKNIQYF
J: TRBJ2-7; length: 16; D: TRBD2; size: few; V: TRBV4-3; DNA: TGCGCCAGCAGCCACGGGACTAGCGGGGAGGGTAACGAGCAGTACTTC; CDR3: CASSHGTSGEGNEQYF
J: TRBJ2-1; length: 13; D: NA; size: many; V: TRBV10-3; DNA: TGTGCCATCAGTGACGTCGACCGGGGTGAGCAGTTCTTC; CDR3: CAISDVDRGEQFF
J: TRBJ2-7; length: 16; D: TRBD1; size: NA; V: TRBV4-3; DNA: TGCGCCAGCAGCCGAAAAACAGGGGAACCCTCCTACGAGCAGTACTTC; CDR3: CASSRKTGEPSYEQYF
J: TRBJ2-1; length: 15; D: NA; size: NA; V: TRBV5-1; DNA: TGCGCCAGCAGAACGGGGGCAACAACCTACAATGAGCAGTTCTTC; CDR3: CASRTGATTYNEQFF
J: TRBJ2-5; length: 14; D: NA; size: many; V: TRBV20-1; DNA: TGCAGTGCTAGAGTCTCTGGGGGCCGCGAGACCCAGTACTTC; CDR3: CSARVSGGRETQYF
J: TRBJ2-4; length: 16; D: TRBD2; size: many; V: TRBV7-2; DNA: TGTGCCAGCAGCTTATGGACTAGCGGGAACGGAAACATTCAGTACTTC; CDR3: CASSLWTSGNGNIQYF
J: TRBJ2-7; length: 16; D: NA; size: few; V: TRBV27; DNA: TGTGCCAGCAGTTTAGCCGCCGGGACGTACTCCTACGAGCAGTACTTC; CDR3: CASSLAAGTYSYEQYF
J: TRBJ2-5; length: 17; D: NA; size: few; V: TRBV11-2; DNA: TGTGCCAGCAGCCGAAGACAGAGTTCAGGAGATAGGGAGACCCAGTACTTC; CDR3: CASSRRQSSGDRETQYF
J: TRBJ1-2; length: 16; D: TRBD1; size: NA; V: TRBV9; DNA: TGTGCCAGCAGCAGCAACCCGGGACAGACTTCTTATGGCTACACCTTC; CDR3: CASSSNPGQTSYGYTF
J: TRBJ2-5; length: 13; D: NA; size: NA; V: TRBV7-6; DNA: TGTGCCAGCAGCTTATTAATAAGGGAGACCCAGTACTTC; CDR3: CASSLLIRETQYF
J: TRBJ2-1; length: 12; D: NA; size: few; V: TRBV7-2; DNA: TGTGCCAGCAGCGGAGGGGGGGCTGAGCAGTTCTTC; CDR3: CASSGGGAEQFF
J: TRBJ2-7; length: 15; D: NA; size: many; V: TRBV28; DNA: TGTGCCAGCAGTTCCCGGGGAGCTGGAGCCTACGAGCAGTACTTC; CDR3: CASSSRGAGAYEQYF
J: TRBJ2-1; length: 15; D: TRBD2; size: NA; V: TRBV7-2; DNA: TGTGCCAGCAGCCCGGGGACTAGCGTGCGCAATGAGCAGTTCTTC; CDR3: CASSPGTSVRNEQFF
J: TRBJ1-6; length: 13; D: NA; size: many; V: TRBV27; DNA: TGTGCCAGCACCCGGGCAGGAAAGTCACCCCTCCACTTT; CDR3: CASTRAGKSPLHF
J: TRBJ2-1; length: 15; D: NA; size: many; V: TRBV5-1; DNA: TGCGCCAGCAGCCCGACCACCCCGTTTGGGGGTGAGCAGTTCTTC; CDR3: CASSPTTPFGGEQFF
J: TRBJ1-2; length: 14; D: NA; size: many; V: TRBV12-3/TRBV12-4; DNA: TGTGCCAGCAGCCCCGGTTGGGGAACCTATGGCTACACCTTC; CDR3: CASSPGWGTYGYTF
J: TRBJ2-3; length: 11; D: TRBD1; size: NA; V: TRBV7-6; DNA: TGTGCCAGCAGCACGACAGGGAGGCAGTATTTT; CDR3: CASSTTGRQYF
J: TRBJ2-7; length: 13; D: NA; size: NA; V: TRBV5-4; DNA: TGTGCCAGCAGTCGACAGGACACCTACGAGCAGTACTTC; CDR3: CASSRQDTYEQYF
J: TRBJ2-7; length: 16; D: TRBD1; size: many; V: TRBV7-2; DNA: TGTGCCAGCAGCTCCAGGTCCGGGACAGCCCACTCGGTGCAGTACTTC; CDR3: CASSSRSGTAHSVQYF
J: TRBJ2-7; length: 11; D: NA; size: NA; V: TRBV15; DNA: TGTGCCACCAGCGGTCTCTACGAGCAGTACTTC; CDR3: CATSGLYEQYF
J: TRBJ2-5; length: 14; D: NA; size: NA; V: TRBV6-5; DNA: TGTGCCAGCAGTTACCCTAGACACCAAGAGACCCAGTACTTC; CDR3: CASSYPRHQETQYF
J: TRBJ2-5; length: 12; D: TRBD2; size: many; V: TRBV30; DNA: TGTGCCTTCGGACTAGCGGGAACGACCCAGTACTTC; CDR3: CAFGLAGTTQYF
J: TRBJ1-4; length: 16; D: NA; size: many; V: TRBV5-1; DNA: TGCGCCAGCGCCGCGATGGGGACGGCAACTAATGAAAAACTGTTTTTT; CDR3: CASAAMGTATNEKLFF
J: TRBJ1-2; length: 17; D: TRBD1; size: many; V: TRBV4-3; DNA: TGCGCCAGCAGCCAAGACTCTGGAGGGGGCGCTGGCTATGGCTACACCTTC; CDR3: CASSQDSGGGAGYGYTF
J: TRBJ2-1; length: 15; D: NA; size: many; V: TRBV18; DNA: TGTGCCAGCTCAATACTAGGGTCTCCCGACAATGAGCAGTTCTTC; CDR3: CASSILGSPDNEQFF
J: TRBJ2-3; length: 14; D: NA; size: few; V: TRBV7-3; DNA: TGTGCCAGCAGCTTAAGAGGGCTGGGAGATACGCAGTATTTT; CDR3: CASSLRGLGDTQYF
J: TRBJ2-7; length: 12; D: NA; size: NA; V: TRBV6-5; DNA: TGTGCCAGCAGGTCCGTTGCGTCCGAGCAGTACTTC; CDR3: CASRSVASEQYF
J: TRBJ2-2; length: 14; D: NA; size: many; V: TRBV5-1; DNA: TGCGCCAGCAGCCCGAGGACCAGCACCGGGGAGCTGTTTTTT; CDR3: CASSPRTSTGELFF
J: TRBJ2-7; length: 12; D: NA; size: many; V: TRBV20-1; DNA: TGCAGTGCTCGGCAGGGGCTGGAAGAGCAGTACTTC; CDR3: CSARQGLEEQYF
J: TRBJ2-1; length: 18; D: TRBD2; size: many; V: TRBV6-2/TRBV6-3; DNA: TGTGCCAGCAGTTACGGGAGTCCGGGACTAGCGGGAGTTCATGAGCAGTTCTTC; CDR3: CASSYGSPGLAGVHEQFF